Below, one T cell receptor beta chain is given with its context. The antigen this receptor binds is unknown. Base qualities are missing; no much larger clone stands one base away. TCRbeta CDR3 regions were amplified from genomic DNA using the immunoSEQ Assay, a bias-controlled multiplex PCR. As for the authors' bioinformatics: Nucleated cell counts per sample were estimated from amplification of reference gene primers within the assay. To quantify the absolute abundance of each unique TCRbeta CDR3 rearrangement, sequence reads were collapsed and filtered. Productive Simpson clonality was computed per sample as the square root of Simpson's diversity index over productive rearrangements. TCRdb stores this immuneACCESS table with in-frame sequences only. Part of the clones is absent; in the studies checked, under half of the shortfall reflects unresolved V genes, and no reason is known for the rest. V, J and clone size were drawn from that table, and D and trimming were deduced from the DNA. The sample table holds about 250,000 clones, of which around four fifths were seen once. The top ten clones comprise roughly 5.7% of the sample.

This sample was taken from a study of blood T cell repertoires in COVID-19 (dated by TCRdb to about 2020). Context from the whole study: Samples covering the acute and convalescent phases of COVID-19 were provided by collaborators in the United States, Italy and Spain. Samples came from the ongoing ImmuneRACE study (first 160 participants) plus 1,254 subjects from 6 global collaborators. A freely available public database, intended as a resource for researchers studying the immune response to SARS-CoV-2, is where the repertoires were released. The prospective study material was composed of cDNA or gDNA derived from T cells, B-cell-depleted T cells, or PBMCs. Deeply sampled blood TCRbeta repertoires from subjects exposed to, actively infected with, or recovered from COVID-19 were included in the dataset. A de-identified subject ID, COVID-19 status, age in years and sex were almost always included in the sample metadata. Where available, HLA class I and class II types were obtained from metadata supplied by the sample provider rather than from assay-based typing. Findings and caveats that apply to the study as a whole: Clinical and demographic metadata were provided uncurated, with the amount varying by source and participant.

The collaborating institutions used their own protocols to collect whole blood in K2EDTA tubes. For TCRbeta analysis, collaborator samples were shipped as frozen whole blood, as isolated PBMCs, or as DNA extracted from either sample type. The CDR3, cysteine through phenylalanine, is 19 amino acids long. The only DNA kept is the CDR3, 57 bases in frame from the first base. V is clipped by 6 bases and J by 3 bases, and the sequence between their germline boundaries is 27 bases long. Per the germline V gene (reference sequence), MNHEY is the CDR1 and SMNVEV is the CDR2. The chain joins TRBV27 to TRBJ1-5; TRBD1 could be the D gene, as 6 bases match. The TCR comes from an older man with acute or convalescent COVID-19. Sample: peripheral blood. CDR3 loop: CASSNNPDRLYGDNQPQHF. The bases read TGTGCCAGCAGCAACAACCCGGACAGACTATACGGGGACAATCAGCCCCAGCATTTT.